The sequence of this T cell receptor beta chain was determined in a study of PD-1 blockade in classical Hodgkin lymphoma. Study findings and constraints: CD8+ TCR diversity did not rise significantly by C4D1, unlike CD4+. The authors excluded patients who started nivolumab under 1 year after ASCT.

Each patient experienced a relapse that followed autologous stem cell transplantation, and brentuximab vedotin exposure varied. Clones were sequenced by immunoSEQ multiplex PCR, and TCRdb holds only the in-frame ones, with some missing. The data show 35,000 to 45,000 clones, about two thirds seen once. Germline V gene data show CDR1 as SGHNT and CDR2 as YYREEE (reference sequence). Unmatched junction bases numbered 5, after V lost 3 bases and J lost 0 bases. This CDR3 contains 15 residues. Turning to this clone: Antigen: not known.

The sample here was peripheral blood mononuclear cells (PBMCs), taken at baseline. This sequence originates from a human donor with classical Hodgkin lymphoma. J is TRBJ2-7 and V is TRBV5-4; 8 bases line up with TRBD1. CDR3 region: CASSYGTGDSYEQYF. The CDR3 nucleotides are TGTGCCAGCAGCTACGGGACAGGCGACTCCTACGAGCAGTACTTC.